This T cell receptor (beta chain) comes out of a study of read filtering for tumor transcriptome and immune sequencing. Study-wide results and limits: The sorted CD138-negative fraction was a mixed bone marrow immune population, not purified T cells.

V was clipped by 1 base and J by 4 bases, with 12 bases between them. Germline assignment: CDR1 SGHDT and CDR2 YYEEEE. The CDR3 sequence is 15 residues long. This clonotype was found many times. Its antigen is unknown. This library used 300 to 500 ng RNA and molecular barcoded adaptors spanning alpha/delta and beta/gamma chains. TCRdb re-derived calls from the reads in MiXCR, one entry per CDR3 protein. The sample consists of 35,000 to 55,000 distinct CDR3 sequences, less than 15% of them appearing once. The sample taken for sequencing was a population of CD138-negative cells sorted from bone marrow. This clonotype was obtained from a donor at least 40 years old with multiple myeloma. The chain has TRBV5-6 and TRBJ2-1; D possibly matches TRBD1 or TRBD2 (5 bases each). The CDR3, as DNA: TGTGCCAGCAGCTTGTCCGGGACCTCATACAATGAGCAGTTCTTC. Protein product: CASSLSGTSYNEQFF.